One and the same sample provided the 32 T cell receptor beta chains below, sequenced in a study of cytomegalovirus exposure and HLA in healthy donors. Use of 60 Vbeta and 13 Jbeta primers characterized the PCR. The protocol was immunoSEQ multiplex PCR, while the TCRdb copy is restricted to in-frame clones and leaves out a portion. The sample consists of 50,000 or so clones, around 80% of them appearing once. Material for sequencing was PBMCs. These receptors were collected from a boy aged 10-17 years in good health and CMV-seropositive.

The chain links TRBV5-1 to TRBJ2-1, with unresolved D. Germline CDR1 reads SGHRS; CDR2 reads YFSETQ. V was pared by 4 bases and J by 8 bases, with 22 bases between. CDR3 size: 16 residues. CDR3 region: CASSHLGQFSADEQFF. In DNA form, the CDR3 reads TGCGCCAGCAGCCACCTCGGCCAGTTTAGTGCGGATGAGCAGTTCTTC.

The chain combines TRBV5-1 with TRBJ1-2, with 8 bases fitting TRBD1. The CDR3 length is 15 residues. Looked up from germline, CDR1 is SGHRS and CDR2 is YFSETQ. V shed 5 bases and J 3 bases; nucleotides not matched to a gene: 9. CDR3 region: CASRTQPDRDYGYTF. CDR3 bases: TGCGCCAGCAGAACACAGCCGGACAGGGACTATGGCTACACCTTC.

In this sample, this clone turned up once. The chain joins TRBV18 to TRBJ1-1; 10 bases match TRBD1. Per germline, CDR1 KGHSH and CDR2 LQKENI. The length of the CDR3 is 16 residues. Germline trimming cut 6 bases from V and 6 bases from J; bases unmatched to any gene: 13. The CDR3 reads CASSPGQGIGFAEAFF. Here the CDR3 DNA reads TGTGCCAGCTCCCCGGGACAGGGGATAGGGTTCGCTGAAGCTTTCTTT.

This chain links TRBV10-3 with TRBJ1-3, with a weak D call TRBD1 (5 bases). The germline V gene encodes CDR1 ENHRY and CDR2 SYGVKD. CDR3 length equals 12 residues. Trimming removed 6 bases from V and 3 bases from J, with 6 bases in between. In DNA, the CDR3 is TGTGCCATCAGCGGGGGTGGAAACACCATATATTTT. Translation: CAISGGGNTIYF.

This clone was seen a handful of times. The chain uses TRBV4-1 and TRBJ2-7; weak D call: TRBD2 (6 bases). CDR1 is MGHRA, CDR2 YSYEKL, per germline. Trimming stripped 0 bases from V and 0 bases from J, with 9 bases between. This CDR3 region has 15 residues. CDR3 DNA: TGCGCCAGCAGCCAAGAGGGACTGAGCTCCTACGAGCAGTACTTC. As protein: CASSQEGLSSYEQYF.

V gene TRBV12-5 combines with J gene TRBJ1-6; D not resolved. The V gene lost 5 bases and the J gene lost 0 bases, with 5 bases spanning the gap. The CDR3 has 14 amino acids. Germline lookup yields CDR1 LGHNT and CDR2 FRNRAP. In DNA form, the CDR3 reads TGTGCTAGTGGTCCTTACTCCTATAATTCACCCCTCCACTTT. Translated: CASGPYSYNSPLHF.

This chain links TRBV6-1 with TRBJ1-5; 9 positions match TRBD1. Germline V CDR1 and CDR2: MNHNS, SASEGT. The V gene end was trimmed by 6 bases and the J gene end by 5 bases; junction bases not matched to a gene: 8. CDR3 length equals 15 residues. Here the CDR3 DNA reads TGTGCCAGCAGCCCCGGGACAGGGTCCTATCAGCCCCAGCATTTT. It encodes CASSPGTGSYQPQHF.

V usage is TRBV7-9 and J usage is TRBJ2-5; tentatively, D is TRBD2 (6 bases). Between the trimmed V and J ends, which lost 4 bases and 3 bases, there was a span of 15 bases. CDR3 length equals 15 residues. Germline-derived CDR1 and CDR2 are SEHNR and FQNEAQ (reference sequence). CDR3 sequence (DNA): TGTGCCAGCAGCTCGTGGGGGGTTGGGGAAGAGACCCAGTACTTC. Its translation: CASSSWGVGEETQYF.

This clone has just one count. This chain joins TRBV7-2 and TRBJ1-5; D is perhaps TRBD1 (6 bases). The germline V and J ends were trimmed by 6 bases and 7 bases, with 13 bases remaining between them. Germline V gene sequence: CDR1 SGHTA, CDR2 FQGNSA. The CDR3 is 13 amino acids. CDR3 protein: CASRDSWGQPQHF. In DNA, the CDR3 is TGTGCCAGCAGGGACAGTTGGGGGCAGCCCCAGCATTTT. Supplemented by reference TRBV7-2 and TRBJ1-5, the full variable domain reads GAGVSQSPSNKVTEKGKDVELRCDPISGHTALYWYRQSLGQGLEFLIYFQGNSAPDKSGLPSDRFSAERTGGSVSTLTIQRTQQEDSAVYLCASRDSWGQPQHFGDGTRLSIL.

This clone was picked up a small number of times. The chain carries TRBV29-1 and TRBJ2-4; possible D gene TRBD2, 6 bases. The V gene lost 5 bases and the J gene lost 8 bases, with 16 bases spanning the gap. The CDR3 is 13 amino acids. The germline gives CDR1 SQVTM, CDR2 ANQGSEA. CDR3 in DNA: TGCAGCGTTCGAGTTTCAGGCGGGGACATTCAGTACTTC. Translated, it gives CSVRVSGGDIQYF.

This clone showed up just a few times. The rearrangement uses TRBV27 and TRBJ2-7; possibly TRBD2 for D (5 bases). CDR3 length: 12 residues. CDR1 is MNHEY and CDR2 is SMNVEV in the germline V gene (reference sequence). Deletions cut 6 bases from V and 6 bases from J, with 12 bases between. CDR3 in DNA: TGTGCCAGCAGGACCGGGAATCGCGAGCAGTACTTC. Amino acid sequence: CASRTGNREQYF.

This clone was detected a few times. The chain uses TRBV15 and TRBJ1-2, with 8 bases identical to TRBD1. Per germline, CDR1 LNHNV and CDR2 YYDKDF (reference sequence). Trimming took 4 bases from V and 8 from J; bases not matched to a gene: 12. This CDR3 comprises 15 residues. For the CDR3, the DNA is TGTGCCACCAGCATTACAGACCAGGGGGCCGGAGGCTACACCTTC. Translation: CATSITDQGAGGYTF. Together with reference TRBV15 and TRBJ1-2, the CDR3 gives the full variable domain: DAMVIQNPRYQVTQFGKPVTLSCSQTLNHNVMYWYQQKSSQAPKLLFHYYDKDFNNEADTPDNFQSRRPNTSFCFLDIRSPGLGDTAMYLCATSITDQGAGGYTFGSGTRLTVV.

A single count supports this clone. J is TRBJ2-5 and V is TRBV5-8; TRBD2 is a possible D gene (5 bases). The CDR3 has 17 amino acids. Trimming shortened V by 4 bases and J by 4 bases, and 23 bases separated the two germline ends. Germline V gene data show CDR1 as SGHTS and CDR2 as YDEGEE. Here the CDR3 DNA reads TGTGCCAGCAGCCGTGTGACGGCGGGTTTCACCGGAGAGACCCAGTACTTC. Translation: CASSRVTAGFTGETQYF. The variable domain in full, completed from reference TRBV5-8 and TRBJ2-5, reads EAGVTQSPTHLIKTRGQQATLRCSPISGHTSVYWYQQALGLGLQFLLWYDEGEERNRGNFPPRFSGRQFPNYSSELNVNALELEDSALYLCASSRVTAGFTGETQYFGPGTRLLVL.

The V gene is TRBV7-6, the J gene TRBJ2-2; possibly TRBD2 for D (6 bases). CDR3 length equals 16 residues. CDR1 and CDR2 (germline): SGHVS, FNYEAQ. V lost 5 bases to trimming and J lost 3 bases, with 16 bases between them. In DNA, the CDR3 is TGTGCCAGCAGCATCCCTGGGCTAGCGTACACCGGGGAGCTGTTTTTT. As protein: CASSIPGLAYTGELFF. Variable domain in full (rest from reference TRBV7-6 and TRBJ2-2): GAGVSQSPRYKVTKRGQDVALRCDPISGHVSLYWYRQALGQGPEFLTYFNYEAQQDKSGLPNDRFSAERPEGSISTLTIQRTEQRDSAMYRCASSIPGLAYTGELFFGEGSRLTVL.

The CDR3 region is CASSFRGSYEQYF. In DNA, the CDR3 is TGTGCCAGCAGTTTCCGCGGGAGCTACGAGCAGTACTTC. The rearrangement uses TRBV6-5 and TRBJ2-7; the match to TRBD2 covers 7 bases. There are 13 residues in the CDR3. CDR1 is MNHEY and CDR2 is SVGAGI in the germline V gene. Trimming at V came to 4 bases and at J to 3 bases, leaving 3 bases not matched to a gene.

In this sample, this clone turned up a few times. CDR3 sequence reads: CASSSVGASTDTQYF. The CDR3 DNA follows: TGTGCCAGCAGTTCAGTGGGGGCTAGCACAGATACGCAGTATTTT. This rearrangement joins TRBV6-5 to TRBJ2-3; D may be TRBD1 (6 bases). V lost 4 bases and J 0 bases, leaving 11 bases between the germline ends. CDR1 and CDR2 from the germline V gene are MNHEY and SVGAGI. This CDR3 has 15 residues.

Written as DNA, the CDR3 is TGCGCCATAACAGAGAACACCGGGGAGCTGTTTTTT. Protein product: CAITENTGELFF. The chain joins TRBV5-1 to TRBJ2-2; D remains unclear. This CDR3 comprises 12 residues. The germline V and J ends were trimmed by 9 bases and 1 base, with 7 bases remaining between them. The germline V gene encodes CDR1 SGHRS and CDR2 YFSETQ.

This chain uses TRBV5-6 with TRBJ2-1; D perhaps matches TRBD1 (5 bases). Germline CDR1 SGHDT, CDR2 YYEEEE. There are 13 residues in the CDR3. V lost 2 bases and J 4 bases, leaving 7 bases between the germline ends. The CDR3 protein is CASSFGQYNEQFF. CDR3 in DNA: TGTGCCAGCAGCTTTGGACAATACAATGAGCAGTTCTTC.

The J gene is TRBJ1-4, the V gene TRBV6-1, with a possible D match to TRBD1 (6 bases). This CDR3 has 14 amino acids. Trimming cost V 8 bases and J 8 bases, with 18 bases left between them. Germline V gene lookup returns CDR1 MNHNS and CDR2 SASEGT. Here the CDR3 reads CASGAGRGREKLFF. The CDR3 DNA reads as TGTGCCAGCGGCGCGGGCAGGGGTCGGGAAAAACTGTTTTTT.

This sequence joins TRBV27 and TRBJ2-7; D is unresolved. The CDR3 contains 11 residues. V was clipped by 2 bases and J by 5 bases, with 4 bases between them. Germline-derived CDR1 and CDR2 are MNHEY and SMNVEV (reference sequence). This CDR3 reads CASSLGDEQYF. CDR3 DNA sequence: TGTGCCAGCAGTTTAGGAGACGAGCAGTACTTC.

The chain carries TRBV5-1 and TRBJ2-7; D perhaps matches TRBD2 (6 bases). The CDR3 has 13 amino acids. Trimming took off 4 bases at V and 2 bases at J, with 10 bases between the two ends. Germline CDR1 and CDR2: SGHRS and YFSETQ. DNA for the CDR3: TGCGCCAGCAGCGTCTCGGGGGCCTACGAGCAGTACTTC. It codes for CASSVSGAYEQYF.

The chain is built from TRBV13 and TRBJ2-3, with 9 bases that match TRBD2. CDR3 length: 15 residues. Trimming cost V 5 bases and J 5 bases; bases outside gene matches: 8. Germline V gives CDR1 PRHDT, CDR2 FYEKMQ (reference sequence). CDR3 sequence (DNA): TGTGCCAGCAGCGGAGGGACTAGCCGGGGAGATACGCAGTATTTT. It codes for CASSGGTSRGDTQYF.

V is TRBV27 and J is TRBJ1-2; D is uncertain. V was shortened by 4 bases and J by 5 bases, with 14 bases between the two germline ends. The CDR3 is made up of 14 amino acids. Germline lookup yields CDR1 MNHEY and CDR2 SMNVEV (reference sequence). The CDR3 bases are TGTGCCAGCAGTTCTGGGCAGTACCTTTATGGCTACACCTTC. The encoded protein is CASSSGQYLYGYTF.

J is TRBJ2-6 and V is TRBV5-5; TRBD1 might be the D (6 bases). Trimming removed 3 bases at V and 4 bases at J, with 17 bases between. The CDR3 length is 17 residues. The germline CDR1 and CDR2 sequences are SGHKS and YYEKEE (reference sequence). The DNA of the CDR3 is TGTGCCAGCAGCTCCAACTTCAGGGGCTCAGGGGCCAACGTCCTGACTTTC. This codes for CASSSNFRGSGANVLTF.

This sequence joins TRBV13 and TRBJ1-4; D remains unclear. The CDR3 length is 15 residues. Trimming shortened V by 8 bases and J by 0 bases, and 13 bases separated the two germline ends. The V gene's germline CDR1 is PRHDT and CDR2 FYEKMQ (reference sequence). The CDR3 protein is CASSSRAATNEKLFF. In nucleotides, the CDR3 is TGTGCCAGCTCGTCGCGTGCTGCAACTAATGAAAAACTGTTTTTT.

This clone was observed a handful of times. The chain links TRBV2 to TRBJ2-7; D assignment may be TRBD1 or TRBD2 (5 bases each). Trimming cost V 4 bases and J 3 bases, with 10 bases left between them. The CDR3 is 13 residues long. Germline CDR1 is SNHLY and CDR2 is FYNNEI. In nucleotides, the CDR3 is TGTGCCAGCAGTGTAGCAGGGAGCTACGAGCAGTACTTC. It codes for CASSVAGSYEQYF.

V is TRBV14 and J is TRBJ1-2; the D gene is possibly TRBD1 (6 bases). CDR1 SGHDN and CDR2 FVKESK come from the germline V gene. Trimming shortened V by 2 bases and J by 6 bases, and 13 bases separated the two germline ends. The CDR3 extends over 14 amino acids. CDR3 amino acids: CASSQRGGAHGYTF. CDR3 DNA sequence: TGTGCCAGCAGCCAACGTGGGGGCGCGCATGGCTACACCTTC. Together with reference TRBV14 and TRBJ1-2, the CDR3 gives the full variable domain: EAGVTQFPSHSVIEKGQTVTLRCDPISGHDNLYWYRRVMGKEIKFLLHFVKESKQDESGMPNNRFLAERTGGTYSTLKVQPAELEDSGVYFCASSQRGGAHGYTFGSGTRLTVV.

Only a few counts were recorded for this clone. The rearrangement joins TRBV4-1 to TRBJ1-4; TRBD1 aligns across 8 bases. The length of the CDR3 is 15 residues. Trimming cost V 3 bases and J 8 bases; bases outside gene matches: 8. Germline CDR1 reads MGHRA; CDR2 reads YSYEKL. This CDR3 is CASSHVDRGHEKLFF. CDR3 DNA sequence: TGCGCCAGCAGCCACGTCGACAGGGGCCACGAAAAACTGTTTTTT.

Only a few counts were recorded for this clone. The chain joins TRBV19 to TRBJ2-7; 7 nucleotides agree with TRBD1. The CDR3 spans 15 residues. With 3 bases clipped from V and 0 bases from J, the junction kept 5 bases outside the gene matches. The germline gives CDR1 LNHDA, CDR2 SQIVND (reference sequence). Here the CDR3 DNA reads TGTGCCAGTAGTATCGCGACAGGGAGCTCCTACGAGCAGTACTTC. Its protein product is CASSIATGSSYEQYF.

The CDR3: CASSQGSGEQYF. In DNA form, the CDR3 reads TGCGCCAGCAGCCAAGGTTCAGGCGAGCAGTACTTC. The genes are TRBV4-1 and TRBJ2-5; D remains unclear. The J call may be in error: the DNA end matches TRBJ2-7 better. The CDR3 extends over 12 amino acids. Looked up from germline, CDR1 is MGHRA and CDR2 is YSYEKL.

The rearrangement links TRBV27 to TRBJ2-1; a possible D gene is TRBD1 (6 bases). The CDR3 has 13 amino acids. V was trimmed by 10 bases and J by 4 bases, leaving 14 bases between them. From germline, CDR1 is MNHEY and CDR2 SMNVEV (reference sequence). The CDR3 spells CATRGRGYNEQFF. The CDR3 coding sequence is TGTGCCACCAGGGGAAGGGGGTACAATGAGCAGTTCTTC.

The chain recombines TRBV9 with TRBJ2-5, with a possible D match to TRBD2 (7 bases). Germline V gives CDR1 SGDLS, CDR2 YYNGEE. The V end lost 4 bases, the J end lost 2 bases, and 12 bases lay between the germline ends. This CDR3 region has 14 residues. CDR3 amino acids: CASSPRGLQETQYF. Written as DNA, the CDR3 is TGTGCCAGCAGCCCGCGGGGGCTTCAAGAGACCCAGTACTTC.